This T cell receptor (beta chain) was captured in a study of blood T cell repertoires in COVID-19 (dated by TCRdb to 2018 to 2020). Context from the whole study: The collaborator samples originated in the United States, Italy and Spain and spanned the acute and convalescent phases of COVID-19. HLA class I and class II types, where available, came from metadata supplied by the sample provider rather than from assay-based typing. The dataset comprised deeply sampled blood TCRbeta repertoires from subjects exposed to, actively infected with, or recovered from COVID-19. A de-identified subject ID, COVID-19 status, age in years and sex were almost always included in the sample metadata. Samples were obtained from the ongoing ImmuneRACE study (first 160 participants) and from some 1,300 subjects provided by 6 global collaborators. The prospective study material was composed of cDNA or gDNA derived from T cells, B-cell-depleted T cells, or PBMCs. The repertoires were released in a freely available public database intended as a resource for research on the immune response to SARS-CoV-2.

At one collaborating source in Seattle, patients were enrolled during active infection and were followed longitudinally through the course of disease. Whole blood was collected in K2EDTA tubes by collaborating institutions according to the institutions' own protocols. For TCRbeta analysis, collaborators shipped samples in one of three forms: frozen whole blood, isolated PBMCs, or DNA extracted from either of those sample types. Remarks on this clone: Its antigen is currently not known. It has no much larger one-base neighbor in the sample; base qualities were not kept.

From cysteine to phenylalanine, the CDR3 is 15 amino acids long. Only the CDR3 DNA stays, 45 bases, in frame from base 1. V has 7 bases trimmed and J has 2 bases trimmed; junction bases matching no gene number 8. CDR1 and CDR2, looked up from the germline V gene (reference sequence), are LNHDA and SQIVND. Study-level results and caveats: The quantity of clinical and demographic metadata differed by source and by participant and was supplied without curation.

The immunoSEQ Assay, a bias-controlled multiplex PCR, was used to amplify TCRbeta CDR3 regions from genomic DNA. As for the authors' bioinformatics: The number of nucleated cells in each sample was estimated by amplification of reference gene primers within the assay. Sequence reads were collapsed and filtered to measure the absolute abundance of every unique TCRbeta CDR3 rearrangement. For each sample, productive Simpson clonality was calculated by taking the square root of Simpson's diversity index across productive rearrangements. Not all clones reach the TCRdb copy of this immuneACCESS table, which keeps in-frame sequences only. Checked studies attribute under half of the gap to unresolved V genes and leave the rest unexplained. The DNA gave D and trimming, while V, J and clone size come from that table. The sample data list about 190,000 clones, and around 85% of these were observed just once. Clones ranked in the top ten supply around 6.9% of the sample.

The receptor's source is a man of 80 years or more with COVID-19, enrolled during active disease. The chain is assembled from TRBV19 and TRBJ1-5; a stretch of 7 junction bases matches TRBD1. The sequencing input was peripheral blood. The nucleotide sequence is given as TGTGCCAGTATAAGAACAGGGGAAGGCAATCAGCCCCAGCATTTT. It specifies CASIRTGEGNQPQHF.